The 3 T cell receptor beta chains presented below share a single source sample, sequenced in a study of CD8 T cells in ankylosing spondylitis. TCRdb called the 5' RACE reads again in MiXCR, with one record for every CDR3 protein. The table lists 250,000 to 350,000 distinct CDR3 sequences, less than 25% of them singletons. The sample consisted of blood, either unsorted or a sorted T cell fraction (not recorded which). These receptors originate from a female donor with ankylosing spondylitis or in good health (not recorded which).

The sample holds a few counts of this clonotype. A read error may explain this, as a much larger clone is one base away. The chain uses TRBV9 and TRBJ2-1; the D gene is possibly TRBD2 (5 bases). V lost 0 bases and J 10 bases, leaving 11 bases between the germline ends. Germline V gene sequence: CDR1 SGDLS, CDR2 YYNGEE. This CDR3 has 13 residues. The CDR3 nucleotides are TGTGCCAGCAGCGTAGGAGGAGAGGGCGAGCAGTTCTTC. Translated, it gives CASSVGGEGEQFF.

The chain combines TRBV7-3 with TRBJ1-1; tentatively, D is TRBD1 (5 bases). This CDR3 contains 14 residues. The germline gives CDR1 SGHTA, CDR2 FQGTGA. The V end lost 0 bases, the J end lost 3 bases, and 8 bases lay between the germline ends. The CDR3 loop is CASSLTGGDTEAFF. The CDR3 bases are TGTGCCAGCAGCTTAACGGGAGGGGACACTGAAGCTTTCTTT. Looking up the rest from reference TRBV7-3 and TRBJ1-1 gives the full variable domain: GAGVSQTPSNKVTEKGKYVELRCDPISGHTALYWYRQSLGQGPEFLIYFQGTGAADDSGLPNDRFFAVRPEGSVSTLKIQRTERGDSAVYLCASSLTGGDTEAFFGQGTRLTVV.

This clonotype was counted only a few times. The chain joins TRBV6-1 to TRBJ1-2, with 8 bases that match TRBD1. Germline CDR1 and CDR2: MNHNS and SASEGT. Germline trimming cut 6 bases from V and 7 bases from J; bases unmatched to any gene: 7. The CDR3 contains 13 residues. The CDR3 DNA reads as TGTGCCAGCAGGGACAGGGTTTCGGGTGGCTACACCTTC. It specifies CASRDRVSGGYTF.